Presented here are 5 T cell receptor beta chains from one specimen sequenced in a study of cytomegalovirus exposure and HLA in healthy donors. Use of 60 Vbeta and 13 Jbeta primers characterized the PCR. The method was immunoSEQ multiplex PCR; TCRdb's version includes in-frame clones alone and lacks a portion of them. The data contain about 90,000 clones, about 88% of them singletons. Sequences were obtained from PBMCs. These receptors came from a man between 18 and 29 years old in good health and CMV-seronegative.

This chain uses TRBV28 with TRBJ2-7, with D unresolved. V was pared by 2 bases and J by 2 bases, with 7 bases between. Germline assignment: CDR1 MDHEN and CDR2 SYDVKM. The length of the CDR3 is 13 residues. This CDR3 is CASSLTAPYEQYF. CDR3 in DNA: TGTGCCAGCAGTTTAACAGCCCCCTACGAGCAGTACTTC.

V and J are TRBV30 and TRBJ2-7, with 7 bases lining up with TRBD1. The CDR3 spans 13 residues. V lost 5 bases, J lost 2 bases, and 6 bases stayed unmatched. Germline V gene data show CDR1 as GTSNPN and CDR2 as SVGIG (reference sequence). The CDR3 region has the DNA TGTGCCTGGGCAACCGGGACAGCCTACGAGCAGTACTTC. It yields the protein CAWATGTAYEQYF.

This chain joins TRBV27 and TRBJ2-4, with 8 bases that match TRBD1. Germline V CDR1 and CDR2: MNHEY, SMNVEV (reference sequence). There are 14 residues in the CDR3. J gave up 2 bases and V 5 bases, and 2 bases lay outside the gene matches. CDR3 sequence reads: CASSPRGPKNIQYF. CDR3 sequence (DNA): TGTGCCAGCAGTCCCAGGGGGCCCAAAAACATTCAGTACTTC.

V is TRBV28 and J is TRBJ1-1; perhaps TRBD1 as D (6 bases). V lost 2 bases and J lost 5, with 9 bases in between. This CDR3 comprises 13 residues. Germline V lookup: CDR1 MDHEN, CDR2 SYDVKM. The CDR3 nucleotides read TGTGCCAGCAGTTTAACAGGGAAGACTGAAGCTTTCTTT. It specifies CASSLTGKTEAFF.

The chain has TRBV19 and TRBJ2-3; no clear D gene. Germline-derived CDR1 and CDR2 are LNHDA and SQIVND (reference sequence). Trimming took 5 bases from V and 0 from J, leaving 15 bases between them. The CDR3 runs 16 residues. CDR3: CASSPPTRRSTDTQYF. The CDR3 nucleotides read TGTGCCAGTAGTCCACCGACTCGCCGGAGCACAGATACGCAGTATTTT.